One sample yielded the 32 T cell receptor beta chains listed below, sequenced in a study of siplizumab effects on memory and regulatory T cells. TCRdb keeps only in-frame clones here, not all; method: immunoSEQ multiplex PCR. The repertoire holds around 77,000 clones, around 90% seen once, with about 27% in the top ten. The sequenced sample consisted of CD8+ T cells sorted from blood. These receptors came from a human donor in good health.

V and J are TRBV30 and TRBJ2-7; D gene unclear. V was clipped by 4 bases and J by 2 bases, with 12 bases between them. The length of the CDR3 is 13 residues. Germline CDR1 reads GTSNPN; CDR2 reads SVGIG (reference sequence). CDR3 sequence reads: CAWNVGQTYEQYF. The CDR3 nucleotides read TGTGCCTGGAACGTGGGCCAGACCTACGAGCAGTACTTC.

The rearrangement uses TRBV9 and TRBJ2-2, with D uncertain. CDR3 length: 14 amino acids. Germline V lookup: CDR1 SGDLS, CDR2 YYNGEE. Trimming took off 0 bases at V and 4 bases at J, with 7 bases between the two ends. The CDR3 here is CASSVATLTGELFF. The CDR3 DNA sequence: TGTGCCAGCAGCGTAGCTACCCTCACCGGGGAGCTGTTTTTT.

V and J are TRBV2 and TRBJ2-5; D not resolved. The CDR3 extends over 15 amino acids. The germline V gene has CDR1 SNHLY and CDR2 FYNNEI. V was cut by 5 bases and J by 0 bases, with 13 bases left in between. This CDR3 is CASSRLESYQETQYF. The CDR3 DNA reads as TGTGCCAGCAGTCGATTGGAATCGTACCAAGAGACCCAGTACTTC.

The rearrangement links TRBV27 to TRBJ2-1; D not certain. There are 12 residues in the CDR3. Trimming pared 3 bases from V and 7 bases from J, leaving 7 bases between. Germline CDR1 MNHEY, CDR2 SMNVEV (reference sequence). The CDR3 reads CASSFSGNEQFF. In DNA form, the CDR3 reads TGTGCCAGCAGTTTTTCCGGGAATGAGCAGTTCTTC.

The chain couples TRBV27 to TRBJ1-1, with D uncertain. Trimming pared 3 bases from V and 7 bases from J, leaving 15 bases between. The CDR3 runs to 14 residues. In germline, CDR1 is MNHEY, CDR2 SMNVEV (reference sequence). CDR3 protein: CASSFQAPSDEAFF. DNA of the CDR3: TGTGCCAGCAGTTTCCAGGCCCCTTCTGATGAAGCTTTCTTT.

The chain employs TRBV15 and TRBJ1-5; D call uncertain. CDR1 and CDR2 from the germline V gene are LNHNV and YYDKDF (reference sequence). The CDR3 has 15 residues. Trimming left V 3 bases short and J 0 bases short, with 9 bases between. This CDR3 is CATSSRLHSNQPQHF. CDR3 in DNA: TGTGCCACCAGCAGCAGGTTACATAGCAATCAGCCCCAGCATTTT.

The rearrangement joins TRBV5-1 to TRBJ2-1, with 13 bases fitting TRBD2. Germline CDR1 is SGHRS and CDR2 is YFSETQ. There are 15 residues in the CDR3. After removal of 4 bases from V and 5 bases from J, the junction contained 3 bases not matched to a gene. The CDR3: CASSPGLAGDNEQFF. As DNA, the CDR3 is TGCGCCAGCAGCCCAGGACTAGCGGGGGACAATGAGCAGTTCTTC.

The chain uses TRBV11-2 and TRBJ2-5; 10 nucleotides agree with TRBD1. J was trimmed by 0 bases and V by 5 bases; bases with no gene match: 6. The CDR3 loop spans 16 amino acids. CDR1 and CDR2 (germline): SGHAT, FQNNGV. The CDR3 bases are TGTGCCAGCAGCCCAGGACAGGGGGGATACCAAGAGACCCAGTACTTC. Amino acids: CASSPGQGGYQETQYF.

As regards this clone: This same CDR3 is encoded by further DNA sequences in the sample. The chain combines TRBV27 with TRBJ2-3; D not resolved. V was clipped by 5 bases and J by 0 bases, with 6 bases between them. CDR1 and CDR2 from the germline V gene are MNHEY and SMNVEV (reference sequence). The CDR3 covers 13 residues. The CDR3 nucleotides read TGTGCCAGCAGTCCATTAAGCACAGATACGCAGTATTTT. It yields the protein CASSPLSTDTQYF.

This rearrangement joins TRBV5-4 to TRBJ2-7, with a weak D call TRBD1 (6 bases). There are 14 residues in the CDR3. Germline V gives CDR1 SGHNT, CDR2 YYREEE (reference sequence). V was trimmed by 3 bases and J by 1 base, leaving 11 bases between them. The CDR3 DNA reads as TGTGCCAGCAGCTCAGAAACAGGGTCCTACGAGCAGTACTTC. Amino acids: CASSSETGSYEQYF.

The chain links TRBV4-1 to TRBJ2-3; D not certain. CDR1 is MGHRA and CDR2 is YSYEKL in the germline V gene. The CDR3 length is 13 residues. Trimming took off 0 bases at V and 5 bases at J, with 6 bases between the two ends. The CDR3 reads CASSQEPGDTQYF. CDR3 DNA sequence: TGCGCCAGCAGCCAAGAGCCGGGAGATACGCAGTATTTT.

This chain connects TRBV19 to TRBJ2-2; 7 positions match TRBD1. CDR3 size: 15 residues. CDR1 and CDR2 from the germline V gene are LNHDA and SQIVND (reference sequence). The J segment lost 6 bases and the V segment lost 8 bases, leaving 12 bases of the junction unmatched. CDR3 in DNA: TGTGCCAGTCCTATCACGGGACAGCTTCCCGGGGAGCTGTTTTTT. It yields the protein CASPITGQLPGELFF.

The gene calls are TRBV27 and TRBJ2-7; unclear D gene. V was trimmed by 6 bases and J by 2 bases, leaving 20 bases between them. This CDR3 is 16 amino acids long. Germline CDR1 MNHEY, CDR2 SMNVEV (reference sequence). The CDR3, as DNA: TGTGCCAGCAGCCCATTCGGGTCGATTAATCCCTACGAGCAGTACTTC. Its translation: CASSPFGSINPYEQYF.

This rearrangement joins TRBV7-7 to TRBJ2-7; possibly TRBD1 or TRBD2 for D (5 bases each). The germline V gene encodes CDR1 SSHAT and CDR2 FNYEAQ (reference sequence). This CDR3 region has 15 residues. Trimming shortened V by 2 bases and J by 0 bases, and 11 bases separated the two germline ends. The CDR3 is CASSLSAGTSYEQYF. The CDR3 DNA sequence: TGTGCCAGCAGCTTAAGCGCAGGGACCTCCTACGAGCAGTACTTC.

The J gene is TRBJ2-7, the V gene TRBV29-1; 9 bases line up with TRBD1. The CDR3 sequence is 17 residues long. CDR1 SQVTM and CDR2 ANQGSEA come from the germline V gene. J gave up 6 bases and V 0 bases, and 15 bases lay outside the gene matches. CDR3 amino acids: CSVEEEVAGTGLGEQYF. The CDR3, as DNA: TGCAGCGTTGAAGAGGAGGTGGCCGGGACAGGGTTGGGCGAGCAGTACTTC.

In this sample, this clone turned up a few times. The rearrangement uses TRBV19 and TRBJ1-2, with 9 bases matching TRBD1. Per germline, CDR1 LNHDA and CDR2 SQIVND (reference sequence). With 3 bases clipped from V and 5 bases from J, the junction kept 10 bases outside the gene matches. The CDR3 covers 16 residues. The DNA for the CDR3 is TGTGCCAGTAGTATCGGTCACAGGGGGCAAGGGTATGGCTACACCTTC. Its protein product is CASSIGHRGQGYGYTF. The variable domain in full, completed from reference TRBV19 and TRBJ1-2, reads DGGITQSPKYLFRKEGQNVTLSCEQNLNHDAMYWYRQDPGQGLRLIYYSQIVNDFQKGDIAEGYSVSREKKESFPLTVTSAQKNPTAFYLCASSIGHRGQGYGYTFGSGTRLTVV.

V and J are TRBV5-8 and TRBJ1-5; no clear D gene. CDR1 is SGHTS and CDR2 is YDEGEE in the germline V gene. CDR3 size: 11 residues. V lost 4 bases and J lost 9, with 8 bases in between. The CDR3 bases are TGTGCCAGCAGCCCGTGGGGGCCCCAGCATTTT. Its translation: CASSPWGPQHF.

The CDR3 protein is CASAGGPSEQYF. In nucleotides, the CDR3 is TGTGCCAGTGCGGGAGGGCCCAGCGAGCAGTACTTC. The chain combines TRBV11-2 with TRBJ2-7; 9 nucleotides line up with TRBD2. Unmatched junction bases numbered 6, after V lost 9 bases and J lost 6 bases. CDR3 length equals 12 residues. The germline V gene encodes CDR1 SGHAT and CDR2 FQNNGV.

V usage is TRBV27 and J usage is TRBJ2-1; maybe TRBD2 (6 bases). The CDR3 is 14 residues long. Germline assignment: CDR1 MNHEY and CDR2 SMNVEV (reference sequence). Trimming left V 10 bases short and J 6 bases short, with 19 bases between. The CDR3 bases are TGTGCCACCGGAGGTGGGAGGAGTACCAATGAGCAGTTCTTC. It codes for CATGGGRSTNEQFF.

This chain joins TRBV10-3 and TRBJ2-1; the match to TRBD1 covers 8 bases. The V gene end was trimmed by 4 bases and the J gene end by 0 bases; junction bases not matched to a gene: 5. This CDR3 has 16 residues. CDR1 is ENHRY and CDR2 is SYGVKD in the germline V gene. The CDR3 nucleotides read TGTGCCATCAGTGTCCCAGGGGGCGGCTCCTACAATGAGCAGTTCTTC. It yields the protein CAISVPGGGSYNEQFF.

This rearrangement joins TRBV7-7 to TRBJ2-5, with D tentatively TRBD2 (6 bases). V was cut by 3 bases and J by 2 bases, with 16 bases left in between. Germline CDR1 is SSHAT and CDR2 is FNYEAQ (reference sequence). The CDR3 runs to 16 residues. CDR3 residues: CASSFLEMAGQETQYF. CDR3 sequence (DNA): TGTGCCAGCAGCTTTTTGGAGATGGCGGGACAAGAGACCCAGTACTTC.

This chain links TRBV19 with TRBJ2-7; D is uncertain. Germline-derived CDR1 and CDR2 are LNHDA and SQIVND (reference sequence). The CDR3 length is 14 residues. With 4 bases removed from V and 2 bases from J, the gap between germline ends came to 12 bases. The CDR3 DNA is TGTGCCAGTAGTAGTTGGGGAACACCCTACGAGCAGTACTTC. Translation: CASSSWGTPYEQYF. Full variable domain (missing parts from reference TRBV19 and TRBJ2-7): DGGITQSPKYLFRKEGQNVTLSCEQNLNHDAMYWYRQDPGQGLRLIYYSQIVNDFQKGDIAEGYSVSREKKESFPLTVTSAQKNPTAFYLCASSSWGTPYEQYFGPGTRLTVT.

The CDR3 loop reads CASSSQAGTGPDTQYF. The CDR3 DNA reads TGTGCCAGCAGCTCCCAAGCGGGAACGGGGCCAGATACGCAGTATTTT. The chain carries TRBV11-2 and TRBJ2-3, with 7 bases matching TRBD2. The CDR3 spans 16 residues. J was trimmed by 4 bases and V by 4 bases; bases with no gene match: 11. Germline values: CDR1 SGHAT, CDR2 FQNNGV.

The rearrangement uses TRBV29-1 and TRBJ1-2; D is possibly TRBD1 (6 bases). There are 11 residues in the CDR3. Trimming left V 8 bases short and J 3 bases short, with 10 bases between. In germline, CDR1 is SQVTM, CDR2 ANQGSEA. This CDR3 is CSTRGDYGYTF. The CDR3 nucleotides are TGCAGCACCAGGGGTGACTATGGCTACACCTTC. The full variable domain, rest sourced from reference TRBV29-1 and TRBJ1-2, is SAVISQKPSRDICQRGTSLTIQCQVDSQVTMMFWYRQQPGQSLTLIATANQGSEATYESGFVIDKFPISRPNLTFSTLTVSNMSPEDSSIYLCSTRGDYGYTFGSGTRLTVV.

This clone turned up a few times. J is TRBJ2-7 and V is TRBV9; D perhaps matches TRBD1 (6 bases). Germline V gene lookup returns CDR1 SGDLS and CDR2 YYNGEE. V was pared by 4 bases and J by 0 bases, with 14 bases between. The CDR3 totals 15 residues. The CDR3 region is CASSPGRGGSYEQYF. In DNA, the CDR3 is TGTGCCAGCAGCCCCGGAAGAGGGGGCTCCTACGAGCAGTACTTC.

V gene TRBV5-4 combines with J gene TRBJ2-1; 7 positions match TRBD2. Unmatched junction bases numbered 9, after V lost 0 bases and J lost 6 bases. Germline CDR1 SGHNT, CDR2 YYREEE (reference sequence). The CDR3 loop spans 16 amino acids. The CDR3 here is CASSLALGAGVNEQFF. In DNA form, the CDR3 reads TGTGCCAGCAGCTTGGCCCTAGGGGCGGGAGTCAATGAGCAGTTCTTC.

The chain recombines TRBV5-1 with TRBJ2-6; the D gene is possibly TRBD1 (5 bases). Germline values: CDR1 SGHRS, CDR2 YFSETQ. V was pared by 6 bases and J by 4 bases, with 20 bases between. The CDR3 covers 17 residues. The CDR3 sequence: CASNPIGAGNGANVLTF. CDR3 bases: TGCGCCAGCAACCCAATAGGGGCAGGGAACGGGGCCAACGTCCTGACTTTC.

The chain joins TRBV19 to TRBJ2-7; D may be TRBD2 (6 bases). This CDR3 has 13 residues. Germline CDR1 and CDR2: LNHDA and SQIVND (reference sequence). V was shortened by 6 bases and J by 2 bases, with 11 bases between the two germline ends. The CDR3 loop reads CASRSGLTYEQYF. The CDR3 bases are TGTGCCAGTAGGAGCGGGCTGACCTACGAGCAGTACTTC.

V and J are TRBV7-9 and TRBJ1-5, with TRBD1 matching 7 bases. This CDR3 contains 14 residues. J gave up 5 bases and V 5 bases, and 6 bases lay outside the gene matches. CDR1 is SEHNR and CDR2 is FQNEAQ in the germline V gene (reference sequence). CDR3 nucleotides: TGTGCCAGCAGCCTACAGGGGTGGGATCAGCCCCAGCATTTT. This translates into CASSLQGWDQPQHF.

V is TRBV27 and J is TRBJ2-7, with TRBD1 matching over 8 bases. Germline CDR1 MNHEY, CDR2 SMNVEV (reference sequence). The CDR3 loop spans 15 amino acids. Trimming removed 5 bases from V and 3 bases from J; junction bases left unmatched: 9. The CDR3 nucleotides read TGTGCCAGCAGTACACAGGGGGAGGCTGGCTACGAGCAGTACTTC. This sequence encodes CASSTQGEAGYEQYF.

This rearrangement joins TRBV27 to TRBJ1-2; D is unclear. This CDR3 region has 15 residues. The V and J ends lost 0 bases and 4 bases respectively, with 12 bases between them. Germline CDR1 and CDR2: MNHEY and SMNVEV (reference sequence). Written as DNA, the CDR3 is TGTGCCAGCAGTTTATCCCACCCTCTATCCTATGGCTACACCTTC. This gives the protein CASSLSHPLSYGYTF.

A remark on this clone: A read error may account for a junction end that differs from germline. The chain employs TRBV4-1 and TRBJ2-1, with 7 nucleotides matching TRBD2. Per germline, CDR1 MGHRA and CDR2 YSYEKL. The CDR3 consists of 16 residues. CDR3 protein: CASSQALTSTKNEQFF. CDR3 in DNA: TGCGCCAGCAGTCAAGCCTTGACTAGCACGAAGAATGAGCAGTTCTTC.